This TCR beta chain originates from a study of shared clonotypes between healthy human individuals. With 0 bases removed from V and 4 bases from J, the gap between germline ends came to 6 bases. The CDR3 runs to 13 residues. Germline assignment: CDR1 LNHDA and CDR2 SQIVND (reference sequence). Study-level results: In the sorted subsets, rarefaction showed sequencing was incomplete despite large depth. Investigators expected sequencing depth to affect clonotype sharing among donors.

Researchers divided each subset's genomic DNA evenly across several immunoSEQ plates. Generated by immunoSEQ multiplex PCR, the TCRdb table keeps only in-frame clones and is missing some. The table records approximately 350,000 clones, 74% of them present only once. Turning to this clone: Its antigen is unknown.

The origin of this receptor is a man under 40 in good health. The chain links TRBV19 to TRBJ1-2; D remains ambiguous. Material: memory CD4+ T cells sorted from blood. The subset is: CD45RA-negative fraction. CDR3 nucleotides: TGTGCCAGTAGTATAGAGGCGGGCTATGGCTACACCTTC. Its translation: CASSIEAGYGYTF.